Listed below are T cell receptor beta chains from one sample, sequenced in a study of CD8 T cells in Susac syndrome. TCRdb passed the immunoSEQ multiplex PCR reads through MiXCR, listing each CDR3 protein once. The table includes around 130,000 distinct CDR3 sequences, around nine tenths detected once. Sequencing was performed on CD8+ T cells from PBMCs. The receptors here all came from a human donor with multiple sclerosis. Both conserved end residues are part of each CDR3. The D gene is left open where the match is weak. Where a row states a size, it is once, few, many or the class of an expanded clone; other rows omit it.

d_call	v_call	j_call	clone_size	cdr3_aa	cdr3_nt
NA	TRBV19	TRBJ1-1	NA	CASSRSENTEAFF	TGTGCCAGTAGTCGCTCAGAGAACACTGAAGCTTTCTTT
TRBD2	TRBV29-1	TRBJ2-5	NA	CSVEASVLAAYQETQYF	TGCAGCGTTGAAGCCTCGGTCCTAGCGGCGTACCAAGAGACCCAGTACTTC
TRBD1	TRBV29-1	TRBJ1-1	NA	CSGAGQDSNTEAFF	TGCAGCGGCGCGGGACAGGACTCGAACACTGAAGCTTTCTTT
NA	TRBV20-1	TRBJ2-7	NA	CSARDDDSFYEQYF	TGCAGTGCTAGAGATGATGACAGCTTCTACGAGCAGTACTTC
NA	TRBV12-3/TRBV12-4	TRBJ1-5	NA	CASSDRSGQPQHF	TGTGCCAGCAGCGACCGCTCGGGGCAGCCCCAGCATTTT
TRBD2	TRBV5-1	TRBJ2-1	few	CASSWTSGSSYNEQFF	TGCGCCAGCAGTTGGACTAGCGGGAGCTCCTACAATGAGCAGTTCTTC
TRBD2	TRBV6-5	TRBJ2-7	NA	CASSSPSGISYEQYF	TGTGCCAGCAGTTCCCCTAGCGGGATAAGCTACGAGCAGTACTTC
NA	TRBV7-8	TRBJ2-5	NA	CASSLGVGETQYF	TGTGCCAGCAGCTTAGGGGTAGGGGAGACCCAGTACTTC
NA	TRBV30	TRBJ2-2	NA	CAWEGVGTGELFF	TGTGCCTGGGAGGGAGTTGGGACCGGGGAGCTGTTTTTT
TRBD2	TRBV19	TRBJ2-1	NA	CASSPIETSGSEQFF	TGTGCCAGTAGCCCAATCGAGACTAGCGGGAGTGAGCAGTTCTTC
NA	TRBV9	TRBJ1-5	NA	CASSVGGGQPQHF	TGTGCCAGCAGCGTAGGAGGGGGTCAGCCCCAGCATTTT
NA	TRBV27	TRBJ2-6	NA	CASSSGANVLTF	TGTGCCAGTAGTTCTGGGGCCAACGTCCTGACTTTC
TRBD2	TRBV28	TRBJ2-7	NA	CASSQGLAYEQYF	TGTGCCAGCAGCCAGGGACTAGCCTACGAGCAGTACTTC
NA	TRBV6-5	TRBJ1-2	NA	CASSTGMLDGYTF	TGTGCCAGCAGTACTGGGATGCTGGATGGCTACACCTTC
NA	TRBV7-9	TRBJ1-2	NA	CASSSLPQGSYGYTF	TGTGCCAGCAGCTCCCTTCCACAGGGTAGCTATGGCTACACCTTC
NA	TRBV4-1	TRBJ1-1	NA	CASRTQPNRENTEAFF	TGCGCCAGTCGGACCCAACCGAACAGGGAGAACACTGAAGCTTTCTTT
NA	TRBV19	TRBJ1-1	NA	CASSPGGYAEAFF	TGTGCCAGTAGTCCAGGAGGCTACGCTGAAGCTTTCTTT
NA	TRBV5-4	TRBJ2-5	NA	CASSLGVGGAGETQYF	TGTGCCAGCAGCTTGGGAGTTGGGGGAGCTGGAGAGACCCAGTACTTC
NA	TRBV9	TRBJ1-1	NA	CASSVVPSSEAFF	TGTGCCAGCAGCGTAGTCCCCTCCAGTGAAGCTTTCTTT
NA	TRBV25-1	TRBJ1-1	NA	CASSGMVTEAFF	TGTGCCAGCAGTGGAATGGTCACTGAAGCTTTCTTT
TRBD2	TRBV11-1	TRBJ2-2	NA	CASSRLAGGPWELFF	TGTGCCAGCAGCAGACTAGCGGGAGGGCCTTGGGAGCTGTTTTTT
NA	TRBV4-1	TRBJ2-7	NA	CASSRSGTSSYEQYF	TGCGCCAGCAGCCGCAGCGGTACGAGCTCCTACGAGCAGTACTTC
TRBD1	TRBV7-8	TRBJ1-1	NA	CASSPFLGQENTEAFF	TGTGCCAGCAGCCCCTTCTTAGGACAGGAGAACACTGAAGCTTTCTTT
NA	TRBV6-6	TRBJ2-1	NA	CASSYGPNNEQFF	TGTGCCAGCAGTTACGGGCCAAACAATGAGCAGTTCTTC
NA	TRBV13	TRBJ2-2	NA	CASSLPVTGELFF	TGTGCCAGCAGCTTACCCGTCACCGGGGAGCTGTTTTTT
NA	TRBV7-9	TRBJ2-7	NA	CASSHKAASYEQYF	TGTGCCAGCAGTCATAAAGCGGCTAGCTACGAGCAGTACTTC
NA	TRBV7-9	TRBJ1-5	few	CASSQDGREQPQHF	TGTGCCAGCAGCCAGGACGGCCGTGAGCAGCCCCAGCATTTT
NA	TRBV7-6	TRBJ2-3	NA	CASSLPSSGTDTQYF	TGTGCCAGCAGCTTACCATCCTCTGGCACAGATACGCAGTATTTT
NA	TRBV27	TRBJ2-1	NA	CASSGGLDEQFF	TGTGCCAGCAGTGGGGGGCTCGATGAGCAGTTCTTC
TRBD1	TRBV7-2	TRBJ2-1	NA	CASSPDRGGEQFF	TGTGCCAGCAGCCCTGACAGGGGAGGTGAGCAGTTCTTC
NA	TRBV20-1	TRBJ2-4	NA	CSAHFRGGKNIQYF	TGCAGTGCCCACTTCCGAGGGGGCAAAAACATTCAGTACTTC
TRBD2	TRBV9	TRBJ2-7	NA	CASSVDQREWSVYEQYF	TGTGCCAGCAGCGTAGATCAGCGGGAATGGTCGGTGTACGAGCAGTACTTC
NA	TRBV6-5	TRBJ2-2	NA	CASSPRIGELFF	TGTGCCAGCAGTCCCAGGATCGGGGAGCTGTTTTTT
TRBD2	TRBV27	TRBJ2-7	NA	CASCPGGPYEQYF	TGTGCCAGCTGTCCGGGGGGGCCCTACGAGCAGTACTTC
TRBD1	TRBV3-1	TRBJ2-7	NA	CASSQPGTGDEQYF	TGTGCCAGCAGCCAACCCGGGACAGGGGACGAGCAGTACTTC
NA	TRBV6-6	TRBJ2-1	NA	CASSYGSGDNEQFF	TGTGCCAGCAGTTACGGGTCGGGCGACAATGAGCAGTTCTTC
TRBD1	TRBV9	TRBJ1-2	NA	CASSLTGALVYGYTF	TGTGCCAGCAGTCTGACAGGGGCTTTGGTCTATGGCTACACCTTC
TRBD2	TRBV5-1	TRBJ2-1	NA	CASSWTSGAYNEQFF	TGCGCCAGCAGCTGGACTAGCGGGGCTTACAATGAGCAGTTCTTC
TRBD1	TRBV18	TRBJ2-7	NA	CASSPLRASGTGAYEQYF	TGTGCCAGCTCACCACTCCGGGCCTCCGGGACAGGAGCCTACGAGCAGTACTTC
NA	TRBV27	TRBJ2-2	NA	CASSFLLPENTGELFF	TGTGCCAGCAGTTTCCTCCTACCGGAGAACACCGGGGAGCTGTTTTTT